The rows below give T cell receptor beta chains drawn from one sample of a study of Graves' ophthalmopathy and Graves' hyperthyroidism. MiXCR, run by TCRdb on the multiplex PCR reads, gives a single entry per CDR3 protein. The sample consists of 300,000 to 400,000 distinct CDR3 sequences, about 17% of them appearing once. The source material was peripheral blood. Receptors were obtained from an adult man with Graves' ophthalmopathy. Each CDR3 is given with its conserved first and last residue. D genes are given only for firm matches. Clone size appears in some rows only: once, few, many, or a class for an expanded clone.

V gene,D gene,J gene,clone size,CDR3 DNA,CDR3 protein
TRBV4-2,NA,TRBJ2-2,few,TGTGCCAGCAGCCAAGTAACCCCCGGGTTCATTCCCGGGGAGCTGTTTTTT,CASSQVTPGFIPGELFF
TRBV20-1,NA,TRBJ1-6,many,TGCAGTGCCTCGGGACCTAATTCACCCCTCCACTTT,CSASGPNSPLHF
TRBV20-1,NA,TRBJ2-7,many,TGCAGTGCTAGATTAGATAGCGCCCCAACGCGAGAGCAGTACTTC,CSARLDSAPTREQYF
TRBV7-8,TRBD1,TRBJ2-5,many,TGTGCCAGCAGCCGGGACAGGGGGCGGCAAGAGACCCAGTACTTC,CASSRDRGRQETQYF
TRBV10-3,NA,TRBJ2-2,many,TGTGCCATCACCCTAAGGGACACCGGGGAGCTGTTTTTT,CAITLRDTGELFF
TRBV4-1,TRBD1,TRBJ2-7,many,TGCGCCAGCAGCCAAGATCAGGACAGGTCCCGCGAGCAGTACTTC,CASSQDQDRSREQYF
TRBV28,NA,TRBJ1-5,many,TGTGCCAGCAGTTTCTCGGGAAGCAATCAGCCCCAGCATTTT,CASSFSGSNQPQHF
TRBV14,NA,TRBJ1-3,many,TGTGCCAGCAGCCAAGTCGCGAAAAGAAACACCATATATTTT,CASSQVAKRNTIYF
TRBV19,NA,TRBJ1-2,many,TGTGCCAGTAGTACCCTATCTGGAGGCGGTGGCTACACCTTC,CASSTLSGGGGYTF
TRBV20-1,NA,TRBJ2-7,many,TGCAGTGCCAGGGGATATTGGCGGGACGACCCCTACGAGCAGTACTTC,CSARGYWRDDPYEQYF
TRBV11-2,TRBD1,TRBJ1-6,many,TGTGCCAGCAGCCCAGCCGGGACAGGGGGCCCTTATAATTCACCCCTCCACTTT,CASSPAGTGGPYNSPLHF
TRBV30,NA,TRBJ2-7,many,TGTGCCTGGAGTATCAGGGCGGGCGACGAGCAGTACTTC,CAWSIRAGDEQYF
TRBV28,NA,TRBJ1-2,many,TGTGCCAGCAGCTCCGGGCCGCCCAAACCTCTTAACTATGGCTACACCTTC,CASSSGPPKPLNYGYTF
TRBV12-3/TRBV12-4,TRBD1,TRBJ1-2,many,TGTGCCAGCAGTTTGGGTCAGGGGGGTCACACCTTC,CASSLGQGGHTF
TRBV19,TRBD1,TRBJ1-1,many,TGTGCCAGTTACGACAGGGTAAACACTGAAGCTTTCTTT,CASYDRVNTEAFF
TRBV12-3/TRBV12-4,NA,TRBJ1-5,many,TGTGCCAGCAGTACCACAGGAGACCCCCAGCATTTT,CASSTTGDPQHF
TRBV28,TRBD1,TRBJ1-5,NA,TGTGCCAGCAGCCCCCCAAGGGGGCTAAGTCAGCCCCAGCATTTT,CASSPPRGLSQPQHF
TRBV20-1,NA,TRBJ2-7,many,TGCAGTGCTAGAAGCCAGGGTCGCTACGAGCAGTACTTC,CSARSQGRYEQYF